Listed here are 13 T cell receptor beta chains from one sample, sequenced in a study of blood T cell repertoires in COVID-19. Generated by immunoSEQ multiplex PCR, the TCRdb table keeps only in-frame clones and is missing some. The repertoire consists of about 170,000 clones, with more than 60% occurring once and the leading ten covering 7% to 9%. The specimen sequenced was peripheral blood. Every receptor here comes from a man aged 55 to 70 with acute or convalescent COVID-19.

The V gene is TRBV24-1, the J gene TRBJ1-2; 9 nucleotides agree with TRBD1. The CDR3 length is 13 residues. After removal of 3 bases from V and 6 bases from J, the junction contained 1 base not matched to a gene. Germline V CDR1 and CDR2: KGHDR, SFDVKD. The CDR3 DNA reads as TGTGCCACCAGTGATGGGACAGGGAATGGCTACACCTTC. Translated, it gives CATSDGTGNGYTF.

The chain has TRBV7-2 and TRBJ2-7, with 8 bases identical to TRBD2. V trimming: 5 bases; J trimming: 3 bases; junction bases outside the gene matches: 15. CDR3 length equals 17 residues. Germline CDR1 SGHTA, CDR2 FQGNSA. CDR3 amino acids: CASSPRGRRGALYEQYF. The CDR3 DNA is TGTGCCAGCAGCCCACGGGGGAGGCGGGGGGCCCTCTACGAGCAGTACTTC.

The chain couples TRBV7-2 to TRBJ2-7, with 7 positions matching TRBD1. Germline lookup yields CDR1 SGHTA and CDR2 FQGNSA. There are 11 residues in the CDR3. Germline trimming cut 3 bases from V and 12 bases from J; bases unmatched to any gene: 5. The DNA for the CDR3 is TGTGCCAGCAGCTTCGACAGGGTTGCGTACTTC. It translates to CASSFDRVAYF.

The chain employs TRBV14 and TRBJ1-2, with D unresolved. Germline V lookup: CDR1 SGHDN, CDR2 FVKESK. This CDR3 spans 19 amino acids. Trimming took 0 bases from V and 0 from J, leaving 20 bases between them. The chain's CDR3 is CASSQDPYRTDFANYGYTF. The CDR3 DNA reads as TGTGCCAGCAGCCAAGATCCCTACCGGACGGACTTTGCTAACTATGGCTACACCTTC.

This rearrangement joins TRBV5-5 to TRBJ2-1; 9 bases map to TRBD2. Trimming at V came to 7 bases and at J to 4 bases, leaving 6 bases not matched to a gene. CDR3 length equals 14 residues. Germline lookup yields CDR1 SGHKS and CDR2 YYEKEE (reference sequence). CDR3 amino acids: CASGGGAGYNEQFF. The CDR3 DNA sequence: TGTGCCAGCGGCGGGGGGGCCGGATACAATGAGCAGTTCTTC.

This clone was observed a single time. The chain links TRBV30 to TRBJ2-1, with D possibly matching TRBD2 (6 bases). The V gene lost 0 bases and the J gene lost 12 bases, with 9 bases spanning the gap. The CDR3 is 11 amino acids. Germline V gene lookup returns CDR1 GTSNPN and CDR2 SVGIG (reference sequence). This CDR3 reads CAWSVGRGQFF. The CDR3 nucleotides are TGTGCCTGGAGTGTTGGGCGGGGGCAGTTCTTC.

The chain combines TRBV4-1 with TRBJ1-2, with 8 bases that match TRBD1. This CDR3 is 15 amino acids long. V trimming: 4 bases; J trimming: 4 bases; junction bases outside the gene matches: 8. Germline lookup yields CDR1 MGHRA and CDR2 YSYEKL. The CDR3 sequence is CASSLLPTGAYGYTF. The CDR3 nucleotides read TGCGCCAGCAGCCTACTACCGACAGGGGCCTATGGCTACACCTTC.

The chain uses TRBV2 and TRBJ1-2; tentative D call: TRBD1 (6 bases). The length of the CDR3 is 13 residues. Germline CDR1 reads SNHLY; CDR2 reads FYNNEI. Trimming pared 5 bases from V and 7 bases from J, leaving 14 bases between. CDR3 in amino acids: CASSPGPTGGYTF. As DNA, the CDR3 is TGTGCCAGCAGTCCCGGTCCGACAGGTGGCTACACCTTC.

CDR3 sequence (DNA): TGTGCCAGCAGTGGGCGGCTAGCGGGGGCCCAGTACTTC. Translated, it gives CASSGRLAGAQYF. The chain combines TRBV2 with TRBJ2-5; 10 positions agree with TRBD2. Looked up from germline, CDR1 is SNHLY and CDR2 is FYNNEI. J lost 9 bases, V lost 4 bases, and 5 bases had no gene match. The CDR3 loop spans 13 amino acids.

The chain employs TRBV5-6 and TRBJ2-5, with D hard to call. From germline, CDR1 is SGHDT and CDR2 YYEEEE. The CDR3 is 11 residues long. The ends were cut back, 2 bases at V and 4 bases at J, with 3 bases in the middle. The CDR3 spells CASSFGETQYF. The DNA of the CDR3 is TGTGCCAGCAGCTTCGGAGAGACCCAGTACTTC.

This sequence joins TRBV3-1 (or the pseudogene TRBV3-2) and TRBJ2-7; no reliable D call. The CDR3 is 14 amino acids. Germline V gene lookup returns CDR1 LGHDT and CDR2 YNNKEL (reference sequence). Trimming pared 2 bases from V and 3 bases from J, leaving 11 bases between. The CDR3 coding sequence is TGTGCCAGCAGCCAATGGAAAGAGGACTACGAGCAGTACTTC. Translation: CASSQWKEDYEQYF.

The chain couples TRBV4-1 to TRBJ2-1; the match to TRBD2 covers 10 bases. Unmatched junction bases numbered 7, after V lost 4 bases and J lost 7 bases. The germline V gene has CDR1 MGHRA and CDR2 YSYEKL. The CDR3 totals 15 residues. The CDR3 coding sequence is TGCGCCAGCAGCCCTACTAGCGGGGAGCTAAATGAGCAGTTCTTC. It translates to CASSPTSGELNEQFF.

The V call is TRBV6-6, the J call TRBJ2-1; TRBD1 agrees at 7 bases. The J segment lost 9 bases and the V segment lost 8 bases, leaving 7 bases of the junction unmatched. The CDR3 totals 12 residues. Looked up from germline, CDR1 is MNHNY and CDR2 is SVGAGI (reference sequence). CDR3 sequence: CASCKGAGEQFF. The DNA for the CDR3 is TGTGCCAGCTGTAAGGGGGCAGGTGAGCAGTTCTTC.